This note documents a single T cell receptor beta chain sequence. This specimen belongs to a study of blood T cell repertoires in COVID-19. In germline, CDR1 is SNHLY, CDR2 FYNNEI. V lost 6 bases to trimming and J lost 4 bases, with 7 bases between them. The CDR3 sequence is 13 residues long. The method was immunoSEQ multiplex PCR; TCRdb's version includes in-frame clones alone and lacks a portion of them. The data contain about 240,000 clones, around nine tenths of them singletons. What was sequenced was peripheral blood. The source is a woman between 65 and 79 years old with active or convalescent COVID-19. V gene TRBV2 combines with J gene TRBJ2-6; D gene unclear. The CDR3 coding sequence is TGTGCCAGCAGACCGACAGGGGCCAACGTCCTGACTTTC. Translation: CASRPTGANVLTF.